These 20 T cell receptor beta chains originate from one sample sequenced in a study of regulatory T cells in long-lasting Graves disease. With iRepertoire HTBI primers and Arm-PCR of CDR3 regions, TCR beta libraries were built. TCRdb re-called the multiplex PCR reads with MiXCR, one entry per CDR3 protein. Of a few hundred thousand distinct CDR3 sequences in the sample, over 15% were seen once. Time point here: newly diagnosed GD, antithyroid drugs for less than 3 months. PBMC RNA served as the TCR library source. This same sample was also taken into another study, of T cells in Graves' hyperthyroidism and ophthalmopathy.

This specimen consisted of peripheral blood mononuclear cells (PBMCs), obtained at new diagnosis, from a patient treated with antithyroid drugs. The receptors originated from a man between 35 and 55 years old with Graves disease.

This clonotype was picked up many times. The chain links TRBV2 to TRBJ2-3; D ambiguous. The germline V gene has CDR1 SNHLY and CDR2 FYNNEI. V was clipped by 6 bases and J by 0 bases, with 10 bases between them. The CDR3 sequence is 14 residues long. The CDR3 bases are TGTGCCAGCAGGGTGGAAAGAAGCACAGATACGCAGTATTTT. This gives the protein CASRVERSTDTQYF.

Many counts were recorded for this clonotype. The chain recombines TRBV2 with TRBJ2-1, with D tentatively TRBD1 or TRBD2 (5 bases each). The CDR3 is 13 amino acids. Germline CDR1 and CDR2: SNHLY and FYNNEI. With 7 bases removed from V and 8 bases from J, the gap between germline ends came to 15 bases. CDR3 sequence: CASTGHAGDEQFF. In DNA form, the CDR3 reads TGTGCCAGCACCGGACACGCGGGCGATGAGCAGTTCTTC. Using reference TRBV2 and TRBJ2-1 for the parts outside the CDR3, the full variable domain is EPEVTQTPSHQVTQMGQEVILRCVPISNHLYFYWYRQILGQKVEFLVSFYNNEISEKSEIFDDQFSVERPDGSNFTLKIRSTKLEDSAMYFCASTGHAGDEQFFGPGTRLTVL.

This clonotype was counted a few times. CDR3 protein: CASSLGSADEQFF. In DNA form, the CDR3 reads TGTGCCAGCAGCTTGGGGTCCGCCGATGAGCAGTTCTTC. The V gene is TRBV7-9, the J gene TRBJ2-1, with D uncertain. Trimming cost V 3 bases and J 8 bases, with 11 bases left between them. Germline assignment: CDR1 SEHNR and CDR2 FQNEAQ (reference sequence). CDR3 length: 13 amino acids.

Of note for this clonotype: One end of the junction varies from germline; a read error may be responsible. The rearrangement uses TRBV18 and TRBJ2-5; tentative D call: TRBD2 (5 bases). Germline CDR1 is KGHSH and CDR2 is LQKENI. The CDR3 runs to 13 residues. CDR3 DNA: TGTGCCAGCTCACCACGGCACGGGGAGACCCAGCACTTC. The encoded protein is CASSPRHGETQHF.

V usage is TRBV20-1 and J usage is TRBJ2-7; TRBD1 matches 7 bases. This CDR3 comprises 13 residues. V was clipped by 8 bases and J by 7 bases; unmatched bases: 14. Germline CDR1 and CDR2: DFQATT and SNEGSKA (reference sequence). The CDR3 spells CSSTGQVPSEQYF. The CDR3 DNA follows: TGCAGTTCGACCGGACAGGTCCCGAGTGAGCAGTACTTC.

In this sample, this clonotype turned up a few times. The gene calls are TRBV20-1 and TRBJ1-6; unclear D gene. With 2 bases removed from V and 8 bases from J, the gap between germline ends came to 16 bases. The germline V gene encodes CDR1 DFQATT and CDR2 SNEGSKA (reference sequence). The CDR3 spans 15 residues. This CDR3 is CSARHLEGGDSPLHF. The CDR3 region has the DNA TGCAGTGCTAGACATCTTGAGGGAGGCGATTCACCCCTCCACTTT.

The V and J genes are TRBV7-9 and TRBJ2-2; 7 bases match TRBD2. The J segment lost 0 bases and the V segment lost 5 bases, leaving 15 bases of the junction unmatched. Germline V gene sequence: CDR1 SEHNR, CDR2 FQNEAQ (reference sequence). The CDR3 spans 19 residues. The CDR3, as DNA: TGTGCCAGCAGCCCAAAGTCGCTCTTCGCGGGGGCGAACACCGGGGAGCTGTTTTTT. Protein sequence: CASSPKSLFAGANTGELFF.

This clonotype has only a few counts. The chain joins TRBV4-3 to TRBJ2-3; D may be TRBD2 (6 bases). The CDR3 sequence is 16 residues long. Trimming left V 0 bases short and J 2 bases short, with 12 bases between. CDR1 is LGHNA and CDR2 is YSLEER in the germline V gene. CDR3 residues: CASSQDLGRPTDTQYF. The CDR3 DNA sequence: TGCGCCAGCAGCCAAGATCTGGGGAGGCCCACAGATACGCAGTATTTT.

This clonotype has only a few counts. The V call is TRBV7-2, the J call TRBJ2-1; D may be TRBD2 (5 bases). Trimming left V 6 bases short and J 0 bases short, with 27 bases between. CDR1 and CDR2 (germline): SGHTA, FQGNSA. The CDR3 sequence is 20 residues long. The CDR3 loop is CASRPLNSRGLAGSYNEQFF. The CDR3 nucleotides are TGTGCCAGCAGGCCCCTGAATTCGAGAGGGCTCGCTGGCTCCTACAATGAGCAGTTCTTC.

This clonotype showed up many times. V usage is TRBV12-3 or TRBV12-4 and J usage is TRBJ2-6; unclear D gene. The CDR3 sequence is 18 residues long. Trimming took off 7 bases at V and 1 base at J, with 20 bases between the two ends. CDR3 DNA: TGTGCCAGCACAGACCGGGCTTCCATAGTTTCTGGGGCCAACGTCCTGACTTTC. Its protein product is CASTDRASIVSGANVLTF.

This clonotype was counted many times. The chain combines TRBV18 with TRBJ2-3; tentative D call: TRBD1 (5 bases). Judging by the DNA end, TRBJ2-7 fits better; the J call may be wrong. This CDR3 spans 14 amino acids. Germline V CDR1 and CDR2: KGHSH, LQKENI. The CDR3 nucleotides are TGTGCCAGCTCACCAACAGACAGAAACTACGAGCAGTACTTC. Protein product: CASSPTDRNYEQYF.

This clonotype has ten or more counts. The chain links TRBV20-1 to TRBJ2-1; D might be TRBD2 (7 bases). The CDR3 extends over 15 amino acids. The V and J ends lost 7 bases and 6 bases respectively, with 22 bases between them. CDR1 DFQATT and CDR2 SNEGSKA come from the germline V gene (reference sequence). In nucleotides, the CDR3 is TGCAGTGTAGAGGGGGGAGCGGGGAGAACCAATGAGCAGTTCTTC. Translated, it gives CSVEGGAGRTNEQFF.

This clonotype was picked up many times. V and J are TRBV5-6 and TRBJ1-5, with D tentatively TRBD1 (6 bases). The germline V gene has CDR1 SGHDT and CDR2 YYEEEE. CDR3 length: 13 amino acids. Trimming stripped 3 bases from V and 6 bases from J, with 10 bases between. The CDR3 region has the DNA TGTGCCAGCAGCTGGGGGCTTTTTCAGCCCCAGCATTTT. This codes for CASSWGLFQPQHF.

About this clonotype: This may be a read error, as it is one base from a much larger clone. The rearrangement joins TRBV7-2 to TRBJ2-1; D perhaps matches TRBD2 (6 bases). V was pared by 5 bases and J by 3 bases, with 14 bases between. In germline, CDR1 is SGHTA, CDR2 FQGNSA. CDR3 size: 15 residues. CDR3 nucleotide sequence: TGTGCCAGCAGCCCCTGCCCGGGACTCTACAATGAGCAGTTCTTC. This codes for CASSPCPGLYNEQFF.

The V gene is TRBV5-6, the J gene TRBJ2-7; 11 bases line up with TRBD1. V lost 4 bases to trimming and J lost 11 bases; unmatched junction nucleotides: 14. Germline-derived CDR1 and CDR2 are SGHDT and YYEEEE. This CDR3 region has 15 residues. As DNA, the CDR3 is TGTGCCAGCAGCCGGACAGGGGGCGGGCTGCTCGTGAAGTACTTC. This codes for CASSRTGGGLLVKYF.

This clonotype was recorded a few times. The V and J genes are TRBV5-5 and TRBJ1-6; D possibly corresponds to TRBD1 (6 bases). The length of the CDR3 is 16 residues. Germline CDR1 reads SGHKS; CDR2 reads YYEKEE (reference sequence). Trimming took off 4 bases at V and 8 bases at J, with 19 bases between the two ends. CDR3 sequence (DNA): TGTGCCAGCAGCCAATGGGGGGCTGATAGGTATTCACCCCTCCACTTT. Translating gives CASSQWGADRYSPLHF.

The sample holds many counts of this clonotype. V gene TRBV29-1 combines with J gene TRBJ2-1; 10 positions agree with TRBD2. Looked up from germline, CDR1 is SQVTM and CDR2 is ANQGSEA. This CDR3 is built from 16 residues. V lost 6 bases, J lost 3 bases, and 11 bases stayed unmatched. The CDR3 DNA sequence: TGCAGCGTCGTCTTAGGACTAGCGGACTACTACAATGAGCAGTTCTTC. Its protein is CSVVLGLADYYNEQFF.

The chain employs TRBV7-3 and TRBJ2-1, with 11 nucleotides matching TRBD2. V lost 5 bases, J lost 3 bases, and 6 bases stayed unmatched. This CDR3 is built from 16 residues. Germline CDR1 is SGHTA and CDR2 is FQGTGA. CDR3 sequence reads: CASSLSGGAHYNEQFF. The CDR3 nucleotides are TGTGCCAGCAGCCTTAGCGGGGGGGCTCACTACAATGAGCAGTTCTTC. Variable domain in full (rest from reference TRBV7-3 and TRBJ2-1): GAGVSQTPSNKVTEKGKYVELRCDPISGHTALYWYRQSLGQGPEFLIYFQGTGAADDSGLPNDRFFAVRPEGSVSTLKIQRTERGDSAVYLCASSLSGGAHYNEQFFGPGTRLTVL.

This clonotype was seen more than once but under ten times. This rearrangement joins TRBV4-3 to TRBJ2-2, with D perhaps TRBD2 (5 bases). Germline lookup yields CDR1 LGHNA and CDR2 YSLEER. Between the trimmed V and J ends, which lost 0 bases and 0 bases, there was a span of 11 bases. This CDR3 region has 17 residues. CDR3 amino acids: CASSQDPRRANTGELFF. The CDR3 DNA reads as TGCGCCAGCAGCCAAGATCCCCGGCGGGCGAACACCGGGGAGCTGTTTTTT.

This clonotype was picked up many times. The V and J genes are TRBV3-1 and TRBJ1-2, with 7 positions matching TRBD1. The germline V gene has CDR1 LGHDT and CDR2 YNNKEL (reference sequence). The junction had 9 bases not matched to a gene; V was cut back by 5 bases and J by 6 bases. CDR3 length equals 14 residues. The CDR3 coding sequence is TGTGCCAGCAGCTATAGAGTCGGGACAGATGGCTACACCTTC. Translating it yields CASSYRVGTDGYTF. Filled out from reference TRBV3-1 and TRBJ1-2, the complete variable domain reads DTAVSQTPKYLVTQMGNDKSIKCEQNLGHDTMYWYKQDSKKFLKIMFSYNNKELIINETVPNRFSPKSPDKAHLNLHINSLELGDSAVYFCASSYRVGTDGYTFGSGTRLTVV.